The 28 T cell receptor beta chains in this list originate from one sample, sequenced in a study of radiation and T cells in renal cell carcinoma. Specified time point: baseline pretreatment blood. Documented treatment: 15 Gy SBRT to primary tumor, nephrectomy 4 weeks later. Profiling relied on immunoSEQ multiplex PCR, and the TCRdb table lists in-frame clones only, not all of them. The sample carries approximately 140,000 clones, about 87% recorded once. The sample was blood, taken from a patient whose treatment included radiotherapy and nephrectomy. The source is a woman aged 70-85 years with renal cell carcinoma.

The chain recombines TRBV29-1 with TRBJ2-2, with D uncertain. CDR3 length: 14 residues. The V and J ends lost 4 bases and 4 bases respectively, with 13 bases between them. Looked up from germline, CDR1 is SQVTM and CDR2 is ANQGSEA. The CDR3 reads CSVAATRGTGELFF. The CDR3 nucleotides read TGCAGCGTTGCGGCAACGCGTGGCACCGGGGAGCTGTTTTTT.

The chain uses TRBV5-6 and TRBJ1-1, with TRBD1 identical over 7 bases. The CDR3 length is 16 residues. V gave up 1 base and J gave up 2 bases; unmatched junction bases: 8. The V gene's germline CDR1 is SGHDT and CDR2 YYEEEE. The CDR3 protein is CASSLPEQGFNTEAFF. As DNA, the CDR3 is TGTGCCAGCAGCTTGCCGGAACAGGGGTTCAACACTGAAGCTTTCTTT.

V gene TRBV4-3 combines with J gene TRBJ1-1; D gene unclear. The V and J ends lost 2 bases and 1 base respectively, with 11 bases between them. The length of the CDR3 is 15 residues. The germline gives CDR1 LGHNA, CDR2 YSLEER. This CDR3 reads CASSQPGPTNTEAFF. The DNA of the CDR3 is TGCGCCAGCAGCCAACCAGGACCTACGAACACTGAAGCTTTCTTT.

This clone was found once. The genes are TRBV19 and TRBJ1-5, with D possibly being TRBD1 (5 bases). In germline, CDR1 is LNHDA, CDR2 SQIVND (reference sequence). This CDR3 comprises 14 residues. V was pared by 9 bases and J by 4 bases, with 16 bases between. The CDR3 DNA is TGTGCCAGCACTCCTTCGGGGGGTAATCAGCCCCAGCATTTT. Translation: CASTPSGGNQPQHF.

This chain joins TRBV9 and TRBJ1-3; D is unclear. Germline V gives CDR1 SGDLS, CDR2 YYNGEE. The ends were cut back, 3 bases at V and 4 bases at J, with 8 bases in the middle. The CDR3 is 13 residues long. This CDR3 is CASSARPGNTIYF. Written as DNA, the CDR3 is TGTGCCAGCAGCGCCCGACCCGGAAACACCATATATTTT.

CDR3 protein: CASSQAGLAGAQYF. For the CDR3, the DNA is TGTGCCAGCAGCCAGGCCGGACTAGCGGGGGCCCAGTACTTC. This rearrangement joins TRBV14 to TRBJ2-5; 13 nucleotides align to TRBD2. CDR1 and CDR2 from the germline V gene are SGHDN and FVKESK. The V gene end was trimmed by 3 bases and the J gene end by 9 bases; junction bases not matched to a gene: 4. The CDR3 runs to 14 residues. Drawing the rest from reference TRBV14 and TRBJ2-5, the complete variable domain is EAGVTQFPSHSVIEKGQTVTLRCDPISGHDNLYWYRRVMGKEIKFLLHFVKESKQDESGMPNNRFLAERTGGTYSTLKVQPAELEDSGVYFCASSQAGLAGAQYFGPGTRLLVL.

V gene TRBV5-8 combines with J gene TRBJ2-1; possibly TRBD1 or TRBD2 for D (5 bases each). V lost 0 bases and J lost 5, with 12 bases in between. Germline CDR1 reads SGHTS; CDR2 reads YDEGEE. This CDR3 has 15 residues. In DNA form, the CDR3 reads TGTGCCAGCAGCTTGGCCGTGAGGGGTCACAATGAGCAGTTCTTC. Its protein is CASSLAVRGHNEQFF.

This chain links TRBV6-1 with TRBJ1-1; a possible D gene is TRBD1 (5 bases). The germline V gene encodes CDR1 MNHNS and CDR2 SASEGT. There are 17 residues in the CDR3. V gave up 2 bases and J gave up 1 base, with 17 bases separating them. The CDR3 nucleotides are TGTGCCAGCAGTGAAAGAGGGTGGGGGGACCCGAACACTGAAGCTTTCTTT. Its protein is CASSERGWGDPNTEAFF.

The CDR3 reads CASSPRSMNTEAFF. The CDR3 nucleotides read TGCGCCAGCAGCCCCCGCAGCATGAACACTGAAGCTTTCTTT. The chain recombines TRBV5-1 with TRBJ1-1; no firm D call. Per the germline V gene, CDR1 is SGHRS and CDR2 is YFSETQ. This CDR3 region has 14 residues. V gave up 4 bases and J gave up 0 bases, with 10 bases separating them.

The CDR3 coding sequence is TGTGCCAGCAGCGCGGGGGTTAATCAGCCCCAGCATTTT. Protein: CASSAGVNQPQHF. This chain links TRBV9 with TRBJ1-5; D may be TRBD1 (5 bases). From germline, CDR1 is SGDLS and CDR2 YYNGEE. The CDR3 contains 13 residues. Trimming shortened V by 3 bases and J by 4 bases, and 8 bases separated the two germline ends.

The rearrangement links TRBV4-3 to TRBJ1-5; D ambiguous. Germline V gives CDR1 LGHNA, CDR2 YSLEER. The CDR3 spans 14 residues. Deletions cut 4 bases from V and 3 bases from J, with 10 bases between. The CDR3 loop reads CASSPSALNQPQHF. The CDR3 DNA is TGCGCCAGCAGCCCCTCAGCGCTCAATCAGCCCCAGCATTTT.

CDR3: CASSPSRTGYEKLFF. The CDR3 DNA follows: TGTGCCAGCAGCCCCTCCAGGACAGGTTATGAAAAACTGTTTTTT. The chain couples TRBV16 to TRBJ1-4, with 7 bases aligning to TRBD1. Unmatched junction bases numbered 8, after V lost 4 bases and J lost 6 bases. The CDR3 is made up of 15 amino acids. Germline loops: CDR1 KGHSY, CDR2 FQNENV.

J is TRBJ2-1 and V is TRBV5-6; 12 bases map to TRBD2. The CDR3 runs 13 residues. Germline trimming cut 1 base from V and 15 bases from J; bases unmatched to any gene: 5. CDR1 is SGHDT and CDR2 is YYEEEE in the germline V gene. CDR3 DNA sequence: TGTGCCAGCAGCTTGCAACTAGCGGGAGGATTGTTCTTC. Translating it yields CASSLQLAGGLFF.

The chain combines TRBV11-2 with TRBJ2-2; 8 bases align to TRBD1. The germline CDR1 and CDR2 sequences are SGHAT and FQNNGV. J lost 6 bases, V lost 5 bases, and 8 bases had no gene match. There are 15 residues in the CDR3. The CDR3 spells CASSHGTGGAGELFF. The DNA for the CDR3 is TGTGCCAGCAGCCATGGGACAGGAGGCGCCGGGGAGCTGTTTTTT.

This clone was seen more than once but under ten times. Other DNA variants within this sample encode the same CDR3. The V gene is TRBV28, the J gene TRBJ1-5; D is unresolved. This CDR3 spans 12 amino acids. Germline V CDR1 and CDR2: MDHEN, SYDVKM. Trimming stripped 3 bases from V and 7 bases from J, with 7 bases between. CDR3 residues: CASSFPGQPQHF. The CDR3 coding sequence is TGTGCCAGCAGTTTCCCTGGGCAGCCCCAGCATTTT.

The V and J genes are TRBV30 and TRBJ2-1, with D possibly matching TRBD2 (6 bases). Germline V CDR1 and CDR2: GTSNPN, SVGIG (reference sequence). CDR3 size: 11 residues. CDR3 DNA: TGTGCACGGGGGTCGGGGGTGGAGCAGTTCTTC. The encoded protein is CARGSGVEQFF.

With respect to this clone: The sample holds other DNA sequences that translate to the same CDR3. This rearrangement joins TRBV11-3 to TRBJ2-3, with a weak D call TRBD1 (6 bases). V was shortened by 1 base and J by 3 bases, with 8 bases between the two germline ends. Germline loops: CDR1 SGHNT, CDR2 YENEEA. CDR3 length: 14 residues. The CDR3 protein is CASSLGRGTDTQYF. The CDR3, as DNA: TGTGCCAGCAGCTTAGGCAGGGGTACAGATACGCAGTATTTT.

The rearrangement uses TRBV5-4 and TRBJ1-2, with TRBD1 as a possible D gene (6 bases). The V and J ends lost 3 bases and 2 bases respectively, with 14 bases between them. Germline-derived CDR1 and CDR2 are SGHNT and YYREEE (reference sequence). The CDR3 is 15 residues long. The CDR3 coding sequence is TGTGCCAGCAGCTCTACAGGGAAGCGGAACTATGGCTACACCTTC. Its translation is CASSSTGKRNYGYTF.

This clone was picked up a small number of times. The V gene is TRBV6-5, the J gene TRBJ1-1; maybe TRBD1 (6 bases). The CDR3 contains 15 residues. V was cut by 4 bases and J by 0 bases, with 12 bases left in between. Germline V gene data show CDR1 as MNHEY and CDR2 as SVGAGI. The CDR3 protein is CASSSRGLMNTEAFF. The CDR3 DNA reads TGTGCCAGCAGTTCCAGGGGACTTATGAACACTGAAGCTTTCTTT.

This chain uses TRBV14 with TRBJ2-3; maybe TRBD2 (6 bases). From germline, CDR1 is SGHDN and CDR2 FVKESK. This CDR3 has 14 residues. V shed 3 bases and J shed 2 bases, with 9 bases lying between them. The CDR3 reads CASSQGLPTDTQYF. CDR3 coding DNA: TGTGCCAGCAGCCAGGGACTTCCCACAGATACGCAGTATTTT.

The chain joins TRBV5-1 to TRBJ2-3; 7 bases fit TRBD1. CDR1 and CDR2 (germline): SGHRS, YFSETQ. Trimming took 3 bases from V and 1 from J; bases not matched to a gene: 5. The CDR3 length is 15 residues. CDR3 nucleotide sequence: TGCGCCAGCAGCTACCAGGGGGTCGGCACAGATACGCAGTATTTT. Its protein is CASSYQGVGTDTQYF.

The V and J genes are TRBV28 and TRBJ2-2; D call uncertain. V lost 4 bases and J lost 7, with 10 bases in between. The CDR3 has 13 amino acids. From germline, CDR1 is MDHEN and CDR2 SYDVKM. This chain's CDR3 is CASSSGRIGELFF. CDR3 bases: TGTGCCAGCAGTTCAGGAAGGATCGGGGAGCTGTTTTTT.

The chain combines TRBV2 with TRBJ1-1, with TRBD1 matching over 7 bases. CDR1 SNHLY and CDR2 FYNNEI come from the germline V gene. The CDR3 is 16 amino acids. V shed 6 bases, J shed 3 bases, and the junction held 13 bases outside the gene matches. CDR3 loop: CASRAGTAKLYTEAFF. The CDR3, as DNA: TGTGCCAGCAGGGCCGGGACAGCGAAGCTATACACTGAAGCTTTCTTT.

This clone occurred a few times. V usage is TRBV20-1 and J usage is TRBJ1-1, with D unresolved. V lost 4 bases to trimming and J lost 4 bases, with 7 bases between them. The CDR3 has 11 residues. CDR1 is DFQATT, CDR2 SNEGSKA, per germline (reference sequence). This chain's CDR3 is CSATSPTEAFF. Written as DNA, the CDR3 is TGCAGTGCTACATCACCCACTGAAGCTTTCTTT.

The chain carries TRBV4-3 and TRBJ1-4, with TRBD1 identical over 12 bases. This CDR3 is 16 amino acids long. CDR1 LGHNA and CDR2 YSLEER come from the germline V gene. The V gene end was trimmed by 4 bases and the J gene end by 10 bases; junction bases not matched to a gene: 10. Here the CDR3 DNA reads TGCGCCAGCAGCCCCGATTGGGGACAGGGGGCTTTAAAACTGTTTTTT. It is translated as CASSPDWGQGALKLFF.

This clone was counted a single time. J is TRBJ2-3 and V is TRBV7-9; D ambiguous. This CDR3 is built from 14 residues. Germline assignment: CDR1 SEHNR and CDR2 FQNEAQ (reference sequence). With 4 bases removed from V and 2 bases from J, the gap between germline ends came to 10 bases. This CDR3 is CASSYSTITDTQYF. The CDR3 DNA is TGTGCCAGCAGCTATTCCACTATCACAGATACGCAGTATTTT.

The chain recombines TRBV11-2 with TRBJ1-2; 8 positions match TRBD1. After removal of 5 bases from V and 5 bases from J, the junction contained 4 bases not matched to a gene. The CDR3 totals 13 residues. Germline V gene sequence: CDR1 SGHAT, CDR2 FQNNGV. DNA of the CDR3: TGTGCCAGCAGCCCGACAGGGGATTATGGCTACACCTTC. The encoded protein is CASSPTGDYGYTF. The whole variable domain, remainder taken from reference TRBV11-2 and TRBJ1-2, is EAGVAQSPRYKIIEKRQSVAFWCNPISGHATLYWYQQILGQGPKLLIQFQNNGVVDDSQLPKDRFSAERLKGVDSTLKIQPAKLEDSAVYLCASSPTGDYGYTFGSGTRLTVV.

The chain combines TRBV19 with TRBJ1-5; weak D call: TRBD1 (5 bases). The CDR3 sequence is 15 residues long. In germline, CDR1 is LNHDA, CDR2 SQIVND (reference sequence). The V and J ends lost 6 bases and 6 bases respectively, with 18 bases between them. In DNA, the CDR3 is TGTGCCAGTAGATCGGGGGGGGGACCCGGTCAGCCCCAGCATTTT. This translates into CASRSGGGPGQPQHF.